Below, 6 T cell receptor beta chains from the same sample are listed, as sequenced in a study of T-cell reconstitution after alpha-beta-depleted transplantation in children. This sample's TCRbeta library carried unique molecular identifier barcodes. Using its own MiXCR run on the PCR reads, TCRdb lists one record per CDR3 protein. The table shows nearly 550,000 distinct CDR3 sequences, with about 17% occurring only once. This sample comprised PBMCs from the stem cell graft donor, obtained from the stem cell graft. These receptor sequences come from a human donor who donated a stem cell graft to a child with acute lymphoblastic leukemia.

CDR3 protein: CASRRTSGSTHEQYF. CDR3 sequence (DNA): TGTGCCAGCAGGCGGACTAGCGGGAGTACCCACGAGCAGTACTTC. The rearrangement links TRBV6-1 to TRBJ2-7; 13 bases line up with TRBD2. The CDR3 runs 15 residues. V lost 6 bases to trimming and J lost 5 bases; unmatched junction nucleotides: 7. Per germline, CDR1 MNHNS and CDR2 SASEGT.

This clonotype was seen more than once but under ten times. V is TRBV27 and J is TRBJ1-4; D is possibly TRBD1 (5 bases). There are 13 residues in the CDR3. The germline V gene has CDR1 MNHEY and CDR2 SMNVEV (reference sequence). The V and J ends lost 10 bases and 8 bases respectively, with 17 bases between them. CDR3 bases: TGTGCCACCGGGGGGTTGGCCGAGGAAAAACTGTTTTTT. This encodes CATGGLAEEKLFF.

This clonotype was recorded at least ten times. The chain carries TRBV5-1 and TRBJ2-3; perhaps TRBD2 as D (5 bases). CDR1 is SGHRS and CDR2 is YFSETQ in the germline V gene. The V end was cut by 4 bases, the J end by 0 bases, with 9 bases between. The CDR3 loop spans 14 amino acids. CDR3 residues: CASSLWTSTDTQYF. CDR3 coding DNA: TGCGCCAGCAGCCTGTGGACTAGCACAGATACGCAGTATTTT. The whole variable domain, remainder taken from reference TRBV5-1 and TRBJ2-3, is KAGVTQTPRYLIKTRGQQVTLSCSPISGHRSVSWYQQTPGQGLQFLFEYFSETQRNKGNFPGRFSGRQFSNSRSEMNVSTLELGDSALYLCASSLWTSTDTQYFGPGTRLTVL.

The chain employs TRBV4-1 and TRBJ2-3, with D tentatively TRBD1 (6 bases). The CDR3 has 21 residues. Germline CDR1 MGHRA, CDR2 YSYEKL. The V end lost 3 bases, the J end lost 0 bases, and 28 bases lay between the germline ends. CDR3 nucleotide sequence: TGCGCCAGCAGCCACCCAAGGGGGAAAAGGGGTCGGAGTCTAAGCACAGATACGCAGTATTTT. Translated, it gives CASSHPRGKRGRSLSTDTQYF.

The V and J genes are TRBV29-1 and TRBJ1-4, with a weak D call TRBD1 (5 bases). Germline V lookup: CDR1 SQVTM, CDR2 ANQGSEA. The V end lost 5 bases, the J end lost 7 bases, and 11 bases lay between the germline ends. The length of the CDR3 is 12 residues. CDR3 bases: TGCAGCGTTCGAGGGGAAGGTGAAAAACTGTTTTTT. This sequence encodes CSVRGEGEKLFF.

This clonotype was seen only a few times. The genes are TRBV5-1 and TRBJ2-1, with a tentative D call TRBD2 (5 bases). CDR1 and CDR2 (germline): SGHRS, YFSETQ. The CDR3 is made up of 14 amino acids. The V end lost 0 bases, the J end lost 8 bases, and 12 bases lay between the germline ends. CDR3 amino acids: CASSLGRVNYEQFF. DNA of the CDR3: TGCGCCAGCAGCTTGGGGCGGGTTAACTATGAGCAGTTCTTC.